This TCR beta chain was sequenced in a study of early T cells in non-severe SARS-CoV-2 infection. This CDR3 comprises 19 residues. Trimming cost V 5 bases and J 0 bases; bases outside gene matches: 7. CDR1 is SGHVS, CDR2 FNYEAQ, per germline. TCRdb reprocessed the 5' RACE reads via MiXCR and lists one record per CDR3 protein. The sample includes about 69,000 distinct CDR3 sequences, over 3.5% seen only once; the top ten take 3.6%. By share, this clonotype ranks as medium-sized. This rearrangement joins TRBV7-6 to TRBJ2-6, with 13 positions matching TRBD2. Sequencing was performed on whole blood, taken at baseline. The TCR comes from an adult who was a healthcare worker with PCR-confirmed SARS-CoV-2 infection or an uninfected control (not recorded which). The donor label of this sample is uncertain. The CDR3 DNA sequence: TGTGCCAGCAGCAACAGGACTAGCGGGGGCGCCTCTGGGGCCAACGTCCTGACTTTC. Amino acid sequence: CASSNRTSGGASGANVLTF. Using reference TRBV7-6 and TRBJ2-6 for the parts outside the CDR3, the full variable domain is GAGVSQSPRYKVTKRGQDVALRCDPISGHVSLYWYRQALGQGPEFLTYFNYEAQQDKSGLPNDRFSAERPEGSISTLTIQRTEQRDSAMYRCASSNRTSGGASGANVLTFGAGSRLTVL.